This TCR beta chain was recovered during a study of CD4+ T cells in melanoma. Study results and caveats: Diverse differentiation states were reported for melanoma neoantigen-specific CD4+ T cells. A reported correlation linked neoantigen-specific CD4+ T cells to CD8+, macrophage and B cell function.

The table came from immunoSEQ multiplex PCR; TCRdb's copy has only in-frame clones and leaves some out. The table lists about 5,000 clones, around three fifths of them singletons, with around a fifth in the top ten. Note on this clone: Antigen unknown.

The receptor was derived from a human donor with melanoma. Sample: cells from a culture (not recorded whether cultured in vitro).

The CDR3 loop reads CASSLGDRDAQYF. CDR3 sequence (DNA): TGCGCCAGCAGCTTGGGGGACAGGGATGCCCAGTACTTC. The V call is TRBV5-1, the J call TRBJ2-5; 9 nucleotides line up with TRBD1. Germline CDR1 and CDR2: SGHRS and YFSETQ. This CDR3 is 13 amino acids long. Germline trimming cut 0 bases from V and 9 bases from J; bases unmatched to any gene: 3. Complete variable domain (other parts from reference TRBV5-1 and TRBJ2-5): KAGVTQTPRYLIKTRGQQVTLSCSPISGHRSVSWYQQTPGQGLQFLFEYFSETQRNKGNFPGRFSGRQFSNSRSEMNVSTLELGDSALYLCASSLGDRDAQYFGPGTRLLVL.